The next 25 T cell receptor beta chains were all read from a single sample in a study of OX40 agonist ivuxolimab in advanced cancers. Libraries were built with the immunoSEQ multiplex PCR assay. As stored in TCRdb, this immuneACCESS dataset retains in-frame rearrangements with V and J assigned. A fraction of the clones does not appear; measured against another copy, unresolved V genes explain less than half of the discrepancy, and the remainder lacks a known reason. Present in this sample are about 80,000 clones, around nine tenths of which were seen just once. Clones ranked in the top ten supply 0.45% to 0.6% of the sample. This sample comprised CD4+ or CD8+ T cells sorted from blood, obtained in a trial of the OX40 agonist ivuxolimab. Every receptor here comes from an adult with an advanced solid tumor such as melanoma, head and neck, liver or kidney cancer.

The V gene is TRBV11-2, the J gene TRBJ2-4; possibly TRBD2 for D (7 bases). The V gene lost 4 bases and the J gene lost 8 bases, with 27 bases spanning the gap. The V gene's germline CDR1 is SGHAT and CDR2 FQNNGV. This CDR3 has 18 residues. The CDR3 sequence is CASSSRAKVGGPRDIQYF. DNA of the CDR3: TGTGCCAGCAGCTCCCGGGCGAAAGTGGGGGGGCCGAGAGACATTCAGTACTTC.

The V gene is TRBV6-6, the J gene TRBJ1-6; 9 nucleotides agree with TRBD1. V gave up 7 bases and J gave up 5 bases; unmatched junction bases: 3. CDR3 length: 14 amino acids. Germline CDR1 and CDR2: MNHNY and SVGAGI (reference sequence). CDR3 residues: CASNRDRDNSPLHF. CDR3 DNA: TGTGCCAGCAACCGGGACAGGGATAATTCACCCCTCCACTTT.

The chain combines TRBV19 with TRBJ2-5; D may be TRBD2 (6 bases). The CDR3 is 13 amino acids. CDR1 LNHDA and CDR2 SQIVND come from the germline V gene (reference sequence). Trimming took 4 bases from V and 6 from J, leaving 12 bases between them. The CDR3 nucleotides read TGTGCCAGTAGTAACGGGGGTTTGCAGACCCAGTACTTC. This translates into CASSNGGLQTQYF.

Here the CDR3 DNA reads TGTGCCAGCAGCTTAGGGGACAGGATGGTGGCTTATAGCAATCAGCCCCAGCATTTT. It encodes CASSLGDRMVAYSNQPQHF. The V call is TRBV7-2, the J call TRBJ1-5, with TRBD1 matching over 8 bases. Trimming removed 1 base from V and 0 bases from J; junction bases left unmatched: 11. There are 19 residues in the CDR3. Per the germline V gene, CDR1 is SGHTA and CDR2 is FQGNSA. The full variable domain, rest sourced from reference TRBV7-2 and TRBJ1-5, is GAGVSQSPSNKVTEKGKDVELRCDPISGHTALYWYRQSLGQGLEFLIYFQGNSAPDKSGLPSDRFSAERTGGSVSTLTIQRTQQEDSAVYLCASSLGDRMVAYSNQPQHFGDGTRLSIL.

V gene TRBV5-1 combines with J gene TRBJ1-1; D is ambiguous. V was shortened by 0 bases and J by 1 base, with 7 bases between the two germline ends. The CDR3 consists of 14 residues. CDR1 and CDR2 (germline): SGHRS, YFSETQ. CDR3 sequence reads: CASSLAPANTEAFF. The DNA for the CDR3 is TGCGCCAGCAGCTTGGCCCCAGCGAACACTGAAGCTTTCTTT.

This chain links TRBV15 with TRBJ2-3; 16 positions match TRBD2. The germline V gene encodes CDR1 LNHNV and CDR2 YYDKDF (reference sequence). With V trimmed by 0 bases and J by 4 bases, 1 base remained unmatched. This CDR3 spans 17 amino acids. The CDR3 region is CATSREGLAGGPDTQYF. DNA for the CDR3: TGTGCCACCAGCAGAGAGGGACTAGCGGGGGGGCCAGATACGCAGTATTTT. Looking up the rest from reference TRBV15 and TRBJ2-3 gives the full variable domain: DAMVIQNPRYQVTQFGKPVTLSCSQTLNHNVMYWYQQKSSQAPKLLFHYYDKDFNNEADTPDNFQSRRPNTSFCFLDIRSPGLGDTAMYLCATSREGLAGGPDTQYFGPGTRLTVL.

The V call is TRBV6-5, the J call TRBJ1-4, with D hard to call. The V gene lost 0 bases and the J gene lost 8 bases, with 16 bases spanning the gap. Germline V gene lookup returns CDR1 MNHEY and CDR2 SVGAGI. CDR3 length: 16 amino acids. CDR3 coding DNA: TGTGCCAGCAGTTACTCGATCACGCCCGAAAGGGAAAAACTGTTTTTT. Translation gives CASSYSITPEREKLFF.

A remark on this clone: A read error may be the cause here, since a much bigger clone is one base away. The V and J genes are TRBV5-6 and TRBJ1-2; the D gene is possibly TRBD1 (6 bases). This CDR3 contains 16 residues. The V end lost 0 bases, the J end lost 7 bases, and 19 bases lay between the germline ends. The germline V gene encodes CDR1 SGHDT and CDR2 YYEEEE. CDR3 sequence (DNA): TGTGCCAGCAGCTTGGTGGACAACCCAGGGGTTGGTGGCTACACCTTC. This gives the protein CASSLVDNPGVGGYTF.

The rearrangement joins TRBV14 to TRBJ2-5, with D uncertain. Germline loops: CDR1 SGHDN, CDR2 FVKESK. Trimming shortened V by 2 bases and J by 7 bases, and 5 bases separated the two germline ends. CDR3 size: 11 residues. CDR3 DNA sequence: TGTGCCAGCAGCCAAAGCCGGACCCAGTACTTC. Protein: CASSQSRTQYF. The whole variable domain, filled in from reference TRBV14 and TRBJ2-5, reads EAGVTQFPSHSVIEKGQTVTLRCDPISGHDNLYWYRRVMGKEIKFLLHFVKESKQDESGMPNNRFLAERTGGTYSTLKVQPAELEDSGVYFCASSQSRTQYFGPGTRLLVL.

V usage is TRBV6-5 and J usage is TRBJ1-1; D might be TRBD1 (5 bases). Germline loops: CDR1 MNHEY, CDR2 SVGAGI. CDR3 length equals 12 residues. The V end lost 3 bases, the J end lost 4 bases, and 6 bases lay between the germline ends. The CDR3 sequence is CASSYGGTEAFF. As DNA, the CDR3 is TGTGCCAGCAGTTATGGGGGCACTGAAGCTTTCTTT.

The V and J genes are TRBV21-1 and TRBJ2-1. TRBV21-1 is deemed a pseudogene. The CDR3 is 15 residues long. As DNA, the CDR3 is TGTGCCAGCAGCAAAAGGAACGGCCCCAACAATGAGCAGTTCTTC. As protein: CASSKRNGPNNEQFF.

V gene TRBV15 combines with J gene TRBJ2-7; TRBD1 is a possible D gene (5 bases). The germline gives CDR1 LNHNV, CDR2 YYDKDF (reference sequence). V dropped 1 base and J dropped 0 bases, with 7 bases sitting between them. The CDR3 extends over 14 amino acids. CDR3 region: CATSRGGSSYEQYF. CDR3 nucleotides: TGTGCCACCAGCAGAGGGGGCAGCTCCTACGAGCAGTACTTC.

The chain couples TRBV7-3 to TRBJ1-1; TRBD1 matches 7 bases. The CDR3 extends over 13 amino acids. Germline V lookup: CDR1 SGHTA, CDR2 FQGTGA. V shed 5 bases, J shed 3 bases, and the junction held 3 bases outside the gene matches. CDR3 amino acids: CASSLDRDTEAFF. CDR3 DNA: TGTGCCAGCAGCCTCGACAGGGACACTGAAGCTTTCTTT. Supplemented by reference TRBV7-3 and TRBJ1-1, the full variable domain reads GAGVSQTPSNKVTEKGKYVELRCDPISGHTALYWYRQSLGQGPEFLIYFQGTGAADDSGLPNDRFFAVRPEGSVSTLKIQRTERGDSAVYLCASSLDRDTEAFFGQGTRLTVV.

V usage is TRBV5-1 and J usage is TRBJ2-3, with D possibly being TRBD1 (7 bases). The length of the CDR3 is 16 residues. Germline V gives CDR1 SGHRS, CDR2 YFSETQ. The V gene lost 4 bases and the J gene lost 4 bases, with 19 bases spanning the gap. The CDR3 DNA sequence: TGCGCCAGCAGCCCACTCGGTCGCGGGACAGCAGATACGCAGTATTTT. It is translated as CASSPLGRGTADTQYF.

This chain joins TRBV28 and TRBJ1-5; D is unresolved. CDR3 length equals 12 residues. The germline V gene encodes CDR1 MDHEN and CDR2 SYDVKM. Trimming left V 8 bases short and J 0 bases short, with 5 bases between. CDR3 residues: CASLDSNQPQHF. The CDR3 DNA reads TGTGCCAGCTTAGATAGCAATCAGCCCCAGCATTTT.

This sequence joins TRBV7-6 and TRBJ1-1; 9 bases match TRBD1. CDR1 is SGHVS and CDR2 is FNYEAQ in the germline V gene. CDR3 length equals 18 residues. Unmatched junction bases numbered 15, after V lost 4 bases and J lost 3 bases. CDR3 amino acids: CASSYLNLQGAGDTEAFF. DNA for the CDR3: TGTGCCAGCAGCTATCTCAATTTACAGGGGGCGGGGGACACTGAAGCTTTCTTT.

The CDR3 region has the DNA TGTGCCAGCAGCCCCCACGGCCAGGGAGAGTATGGCTACACCTTC. Its protein is CASSPHGQGEYGYTF. The chain combines TRBV4-2 with TRBJ1-2; D is possibly TRBD1 (5 bases). Trimming shortened V by 4 bases and J by 5 bases, and 17 bases separated the two germline ends. Germline assignment: CDR1 LGHNA and CDR2 YNFKEQ. This CDR3 spans 15 amino acids.

The rearrangement joins TRBV9 to TRBJ2-3; the D is unclear. Germline V lookup: CDR1 SGDLS, CDR2 YYNGEE. This CDR3 region has 12 residues. Trimming removed 4 bases from V and 5 bases from J, with 8 bases in between. The CDR3 protein is CASSPPRDTQYF. The CDR3 DNA follows: TGTGCCAGCAGCCCCCCTAGAGATACGCAGTATTTT.

This clone was recorded only once. The chain has TRBV2 and TRBJ1-2, with no clear D. The V end lost 1 base, the J end lost 2 bases, and 5 bases lay between the germline ends. The V gene's germline CDR1 is SNHLY and CDR2 FYNNEI. The CDR3 length is 13 residues. In nucleotides, the CDR3 is TGTGCCAGCAGTGAAGGGCAGAACTATGGCTACACCTTC. Its protein is CASSEGQNYGYTF.

The chain has TRBV6-5 and TRBJ2-4, with no clear D. The ends were cut back, 6 bases at V and 8 bases at J, with 8 bases in the middle. This CDR3 comprises 11 residues. CDR1 is MNHEY and CDR2 is SVGAGI in the germline V gene. The CDR3 here is CASSLADIQYF. CDR3 nucleotide sequence: TGTGCCAGCAGCCTTGCTGACATTCAGTACTTC.

Comments on this clone: A junction end diverges from the germline sequence, so it may reflect a read error. This rearrangement joins TRBV10-3 to TRBJ2-1; 8 positions match TRBD1. CDR1 is ENHRY and CDR2 is SYGVKD in the germline V gene. The CDR3 extends over 14 amino acids. The DNA of the CDR3 is TGTGCCATCGGTGACCGGACAGGGTCCAATGAGCAGTTCTTC. It yields the protein CAIGDRTGSNEQFF.

The V call is TRBV9, the J call TRBJ2-3, with 10 bases that match TRBD2. Unmatched junction bases numbered 8, after V lost 8 bases and J lost 2 bases. The CDR3 runs to 15 residues. Germline V gene sequence: CDR1 SGDLS, CDR2 YYNGEE. CDR3 nucleotides: TGTGCCAGGACCCTAGCGGGGGTGATCACAGATACGCAGTATTTT. Its translation is CARTLAGVITDTQYF.

The V and J genes are TRBV27 and TRBJ2-3; no firm D call. The ends were cut back, 3 bases at V and 0 bases at J, with 13 bases in the middle. Looked up from germline, CDR1 is MNHEY and CDR2 is SMNVEV (reference sequence). The CDR3 is 16 amino acids. The CDR3 DNA sequence: TGTGCCAGCAGTTTGGGGAAAATCCCTAGCACAGATACGCAGTATTTT. Translated, it gives CASSLGKIPSTDTQYF.

The CDR3 loop is CASSLFGQQETQYF. The CDR3 region has the DNA TGTGCCAGCAGCTTATTTGGACAGCAAGAGACCCAGTACTTC. The gene calls are TRBV7-3 and TRBJ2-5; D is possibly TRBD1 (6 bases). The CDR3 runs 14 residues. Germline CDR1 is SGHTA and CDR2 is FQGTGA. Between the trimmed V and J ends, which lost 2 bases and 2 bases, there was a span of 9 bases.

V is TRBV7-8 and J is TRBJ2-5; D may match TRBD1 or TRBD2 (6 bases each). Trimming cost V 1 base and J 5 bases, with 11 bases left between them. CDR1 SGHVS and CDR2 FQNEAQ come from the germline V gene. The CDR3 is 14 residues long. The CDR3 is CASSLGGTIETQYF. The CDR3 bases are TGTGCCAGCAGCTTAGGCGGGACAATCGAGACCCAGTACTTC.